The 19 T cell receptor beta chains given below trace back to one sample, sequenced in a study of T cell responses to AZD1222 COVID-19 vaccine. Data came from immunoSEQ multiplex PCR; TCRdb stores just in-frame clones and leaves some out. The sample lists roughly 100,000 clones, 70% to 90% occurring once. This material consisted of peripheral blood, taken on day 0 of AZD1222 vaccination. These receptors all come from an adult in good health.

The V gene is TRBV11-2, the J gene TRBJ1-2; the match to TRBD1 covers 10 bases. The CDR3 is 15 residues long. V gave up 5 bases and J gave up 6 bases; unmatched junction bases: 9. CDR1 and CDR2 (germline): SGHAT, FQNNGV. The CDR3 loop reads CASSLRQGAGDGYTF. CDR3 DNA sequence: TGTGCCAGCAGCCTTCGACAGGGGGCGGGCGATGGCTACACCTTC.

The chain links TRBV29-1 to TRBJ2-7; D is uncertain. The CDR3 runs to 12 residues. The V end was cut by 3 bases, the J end by 0 bases, with 6 bases between. Germline CDR1 reads SQVTM; CDR2 reads ANQGSEA. The CDR3 DNA follows: TGCAGCGTTGAGGGCAGCTCCTACGAGCAGTACTTC. Translating it yields CSVEGSSYEQYF.

This CDR3 is CASSLGSNVATNQPQHF. CDR3 bases: TGTGCCAGCAGCTTAGGTAGTAATGTGGCCACCAATCAGCCCCAGCATTTT. The chain joins TRBV7-6 to TRBJ1-5, with D hard to call. Germline V lookup: CDR1 SGHVS, CDR2 FNYEAQ. The CDR3 length is 17 residues. The germline V and J ends were trimmed by 1 base and 3 bases, with 16 bases remaining between them.

The rearrangement joins TRBV5-4 to TRBJ1-2, with D possibly matching TRBD1 (5 bases). The CDR3 contains 14 residues. V was shortened by 4 bases and J by 3 bases, with 13 bases between the two germline ends. Germline CDR1 and CDR2: SGHNT and YYREEE (reference sequence). The CDR3 sequence is CASSPPGGDYGYTF. CDR3 nucleotide sequence: TGTGCCAGCAGCCCCCCGGGAGGGGACTATGGCTACACCTTC.

The chain links TRBV6-2 or TRBV6-3 to TRBJ2-7; weak D call: TRBD2 (6 bases). The CDR3 spans 17 residues. V was pared by 4 bases and J by 5 bases, with 24 bases between. Germline V gene sequence: CDR1 MNHEY, CDR2 SVGEGT. In DNA, the CDR3 is TGTGCCAGCAGTTTCCCGGGTGGGAGGAGCGTAGGAGACGAGCAGTACTTC. As protein: CASSFPGGRSVGDEQYF.

The V and J genes are TRBV7-9 and TRBJ1-1; no definite D call. The CDR3 is 14 residues long. CDR1 and CDR2 (germline): SEHNR, FQNEAQ (reference sequence). V was trimmed by 3 bases and J by 1 base, leaving 9 bases between them. The CDR3: CASSLFSENTEAFF. CDR3 coding DNA: TGTGCCAGCAGCTTGTTCAGTGAGAACACTGAAGCTTTCTTT.

A single count supports this clone. The chain couples TRBV19 to TRBJ1-5; D perhaps matches TRBD1 (5 bases). V lost 3 bases and J lost 7, with 13 bases in between. The CDR3 totals 14 residues. Germline V CDR1 and CDR2: LNHDA, SQIVND (reference sequence). CDR3 amino acids: CASSILQGGQPQHF. Here the CDR3 DNA reads TGTGCCAGTAGTATCCTCCAGGGTGGGCAGCCCCAGCATTTT.

This clone was observed a few times. CDR3 nucleotides: TGCAGTGCTAGTGAGGTGGGGAGGTCCAATCAGCCCCAGCATTTT. It encodes CSASEVGRSNQPQHF. The chain employs TRBV20-1 and TRBJ1-5; D uncertain. Germline V gene lookup returns CDR1 DFQATT and CDR2 SNEGSKA (reference sequence). V dropped 3 bases and J dropped 3 bases, with 15 bases sitting between them. The CDR3 sequence is 15 residues long.

A remark on this clone: Other DNA sequences in this specimen translate into the identical CDR3. This rearrangement joins TRBV5-1 to TRBJ1-2; TRBD1 is a possible D gene (6 bases). Per the germline V gene, CDR1 is SGHRS and CDR2 is YFSETQ. V was clipped by 5 bases and J by 1 base, with 9 bases between them. This CDR3 comprises 13 residues. For the CDR3, the DNA is TGCGCCAGCAGTCTGGACAGTAACTATGGCTACACCTTC. Its protein is CASSLDSNYGYTF.

The V gene is TRBV2, the J gene TRBJ2-7, with D possibly being TRBD1 or TRBD2 (5 bases each). Germline values: CDR1 SNHLY, CDR2 FYNNEI. This CDR3 spans 13 amino acids. V gave up 8 bases and J gave up 4 bases, with 15 bases separating them. CDR3 bases: TGTGCCAGCGGGGGTGCGATCGCTTACGAGCAGTACTTC. Translated, it gives CASGGAIAYEQYF. The whole variable domain, filled in from reference TRBV2 and TRBJ2-7, reads EPEVTQTPSHQVTQMGQEVILRCVPISNHLYFYWYRQILGQKVEFLVSFYNNEISEKSEIFDDQFSVERPDGSNFTLKIRSTKLEDSAMYFCASGGAIAYEQYFGPGTRLTVT.

This rearrangement joins TRBV29-1 to TRBJ2-3; D remains unclear. CDR3 length: 14 amino acids. Germline CDR1 reads SQVTM; CDR2 reads ANQGSEA. The V and J ends lost 7 bases and 1 base respectively, with 15 bases between them. CDR3 in DNA: TGCAGCGCCGCCACCATTTCACGCACAGATACGCAGTATTTT. Translating it yields CSAATISRTDTQYF.

The V call is TRBV19, the J call TRBJ2-7, with D unclear. This CDR3 is 13 amino acids long. Trimming stripped 2 bases from V and 5 bases from J, with 10 bases between. CDR1 is LNHDA, CDR2 SQIVND, per germline (reference sequence). The CDR3 sequence: CASSISGANEQYF. CDR3 sequence (DNA): TGTGCCAGTAGTATATCAGGAGCGAACGAGCAGTACTTC. Filled out from reference TRBV19 and TRBJ2-7, the complete variable domain reads DGGITQSPKYLFRKEGQNVTLSCEQNLNHDAMYWYRQDPGQGLRLIYYSQIVNDFQKGDIAEGYSVSREKKESFPLTVTSAQKNPTAFYLCASSISGANEQYFGPGTRLTVT.

The chain carries TRBV25-1 and TRBJ1-1, with TRBD1 matching over 8 bases. The V gene's germline CDR1 is MGHDK and CDR2 SYGVNS. The CDR3 has 16 amino acids. V gave up 2 bases and J gave up 0 bases; unmatched junction bases: 5. The CDR3, as DNA: TGTGCCAGCAGTGAAAGTGGCAGGGGGCTGAACACTGAAGCTTTCTTT. Its protein product is CASSESGRGLNTEAFF. The full variable domain, rest sourced from reference TRBV25-1 and TRBJ1-1, is EADIYQTPRYLVIGTGKKITLECSQTMGHDKMYWYQQDPGMELHLIHYSYGVNSTEKGDLSSESTVSRIRTEHFPLTLESARPSHTSQYLCASSESGRGLNTEAFFGQGTRLTVV.

This clone was counted a single time. This chain connects TRBV7-9 to TRBJ1-1, with D possibly being TRBD1 (5 bases). Germline loops: CDR1 SEHNR, CDR2 FQNEAQ (reference sequence). The CDR3 consists of 16 residues. Trimming removed 5 bases from V and 0 bases from J, with 16 bases in between. The CDR3 DNA is TGTGCCAGCAGCCAACCGTTTGGGGGACTGAACACTGAAGCTTTCTTT. It translates to CASSQPFGGLNTEAFF.

The chain couples TRBV21-1 to TRBJ1-2. TRBV21-1 is a pseudogene. The CDR3 has 15 amino acids. The CDR3 coding sequence is TGTGCCAGCATAGCACGGGGGTCCCCCTACTATGGCTACACCTTC. Translation gives CASIARGSPYYGYTF.

In nucleotides, the CDR3 is TGTGCCAGCAGTCACCGGGGCTTAGGAGTCTATGAGCAGTTCTTC. Its translation: CASSHRGLGVYEQFF. V gene TRBV3-1 (or the pseudogene TRBV3-2) combines with J gene TRBJ2-1; D possibly uses TRBD1 or TRBD2 (5 bases each). This CDR3 is 15 amino acids long. Trimming removed 6 bases at V and 8 bases at J, with 20 bases between. Germline assignment: CDR1 LGHDT and CDR2 YNNKEL (reference sequence).

This chain joins TRBV12-3 or TRBV12-4 and TRBJ1-2; 7 bases fit TRBD1. The ends lost 5 bases at V and 8 bases at J; junction bases unmatched: 8. CDR3 length: 13 amino acids. CDR3 coding DNA: TGTGCCAGCAGTGGACCAGGGGGTTTGGGCTACACCTTC. Translation: CASSGPGGLGYTF.

The chain carries TRBV28 and TRBJ2-5, with D perhaps TRBD2 (6 bases). Trimming took 6 bases from V and 1 from J, leaving 18 bases between them. Germline assignment: CDR1 MDHEN and CDR2 SYDVKM. The CDR3 spans 16 residues. The CDR3, as DNA: TGTGCCAGCAGCCCCGGGCGGGGAGCGATCCAAGAGACCCAGTACTTC. This gives the protein CASSPGRGAIQETQYF.

The chain uses TRBV6-2 or TRBV6-3 and TRBJ1-1, with 9 positions matching TRBD1. Germline CDR1 is MNHEY and CDR2 is SVGEGT. This CDR3 spans 17 amino acids. V shed 2 bases, J shed 3 bases, and the junction held 10 bases outside the gene matches. Written as DNA, the CDR3 is TGTGCCAGCAGTTACCCCGGGACAGGGTTTAGTGACACTGAAGCTTTCTTT. Translation: CASSYPGTGFSDTEAFF.